These 29 T cell receptor beta chains were sequenced from one sample in a study of monozygotic twins with inflammatory bowel disease. After re-calling the 5' RACE reads, TCRdb lists one entry per CDR3 protein, DNA absent. The sample has 350,000 to 500,000 distinct CDR3 sequences. Source material: blood. These receptors all stem from a human donor with ulcerative colitis or Crohn's disease, or a healthy co-twin of an affected twin (not recorded which).

The chain employs TRBV9 and TRBJ2-2; TCRdb names TRBD1, which stays unverified in the absence of DNA. Germline CDR1 reads SGDLS; CDR2 reads YYNGEE. CDR3 length equals 17 residues. CDR3: CASSLPGTGTNTGELFF.

The chain combines TRBV30 with TRBJ2-3. The CDR3 sequence is 11 residues long. CDR1 is GTSNPN and CDR2 is SVGIG in the germline V gene (reference sequence). The CDR3 reads CAWNSENTQYF. Variable domain in full (rest from reference TRBV30 and TRBJ2-3): SQTIHQWPATLVQPVGSPLSLECTVEGTSNPNLYWYRQAAGRGLQLLFYSVGIGQISSEVPQNLSASRPQDRQFILSSKKLLLSDSGFYLCAWNSENTQYFGPGTRLTVL.

The chain is built from TRBV10-3 and TRBJ2-3; TCRdb names TRBD1, which stays unverified in the absence of DNA. CDR3 length: 15 residues. Germline assignment: CDR1 ENHRY and CDR2 SYGVKD. The CDR3 protein is CAISGGTGGTDTQYF.

V usage is TRBV20-1 and J usage is TRBJ2-1; the D gene TCRdb calls, TRBD1, cannot be checked with no DNA. The CDR3 is 13 amino acids. CDR1 DFQATT and CDR2 SNEGSKA come from the germline V gene (reference sequence). The CDR3 spells CSAPRDLSNEQFF.

The V and J genes are TRBV7-9 and TRBJ2-5; TCRdb gives TRBD2 as the D gene, but with no DNA this cannot be confirmed. CDR1 and CDR2 (germline): SEHNR, FQNEAQ (reference sequence). The CDR3 consists of 14 residues. The CDR3 loop reads CASSDNREGETQYF.

The genes are TRBV7-3 and TRBJ1-1; TCRdb outputs TRBD1, but without DNA this stays unchecked. Looked up from germline, CDR1 is SGHTA and CDR2 is FQGTGA. The CDR3 is 15 amino acids. The CDR3 here is CASSPRAFPGAEAFF.

The chain uses TRBV29-1 and TRBJ1-1. Germline CDR1 and CDR2: SQVTM and ANQGSEA. This CDR3 contains 14 residues. The CDR3: CSVTRQVMNTEAFF.

This chain connects TRBV12-3 or TRBV12-4 to TRBJ2-1; TCRdb picks TRBD2, but there is no DNA to check that call. The CDR3 is made up of 15 amino acids. CDR3 protein: CASSYLAGGINEQFF.

The chain has TRBV19 and TRBJ2-5; TCRdb selects TRBD1, and the lack of DNA leaves this call unchecked. Germline V gene sequence: CDR1 LNHDA, CDR2 SQIVND (reference sequence). The CDR3 consists of 15 residues. CDR3 residues: CASSMFGGLQETQYF.

The V and J genes are TRBV19 and TRBJ1-2; the D gene TCRdb calls, TRBD1, cannot be checked with no DNA. Looked up from germline, CDR1 is LNHDA and CDR2 is SQIVND (reference sequence). The CDR3 is 14 residues long. The chain's CDR3 is CASSIVRTGYGYTF.

The chain recombines TRBV2 with TRBJ2-2; TCRdb calls TRBD1, which cannot be checked without DNA. Germline V gives CDR1 SNHLY, CDR2 FYNNEI. The CDR3 is 14 residues long. This chain's CDR3 is CASKLTGNTGELFF.

The J gene is TRBJ1-1, the V gene TRBV12-3 or TRBV12-4. The CDR3 is 13 residues long. The chain's CDR3 is CASSYAGYTEAFF.

The chain employs TRBV7-2 and TRBJ1-1; TCRdb selects TRBD1, and the lack of DNA leaves this call unchecked. Per germline, CDR1 SGHTA and CDR2 FQGNSA. The CDR3 totals 15 residues. The CDR3 sequence is CASSLRTVTNTEAFF.

The chain recombines TRBV7-8 with TRBJ2-7; TCRdb's D call of TRBD1 is untestable without DNA. Germline-derived CDR1 and CDR2 are SGHVS and FQNEAQ. The CDR3 totals 14 residues. CDR3 residues: CASSLEGQGIEQYF.

V is TRBV6-2 or TRBV6-3 and J is TRBJ2-5. This CDR3 region has 15 residues. Germline values: CDR1 MNHEY, CDR2 SVGEGT. CDR3 in amino acids: CASRSRFQYQETQYF.

CDR3 sequence reads: CASSRTGGMKQETQYF. The V call is TRBV5-1, the J call TRBJ2-5; TCRdb returns TRBD1, unconfirmable since there is no DNA. Per germline, CDR1 SGHRS and CDR2 YFSETQ. CDR3 size: 16 residues.

The chain recombines TRBV28 with TRBJ1-4; checking the TCRdb D call of TRBD1 is not possible without DNA. Germline V CDR1 and CDR2: MDHEN, SYDVKM. CDR3 length equals 12 residues. CDR3 amino acids: CASSIPGEKLFF.

The rearrangement uses TRBV12-3 or TRBV12-4 and TRBJ2-1; the TCRdb call, TRBD2, lacks DNA for checking. This CDR3 is built from 15 residues. The CDR3 region is CASSPGTSGRAEQFF.

The gene calls are TRBV4-3 and TRBJ2-1. CDR1 is LGHNA and CDR2 is YSLEER in the germline V gene. CDR3 length: 16 amino acids. The CDR3 region is CASSQEKGRSYNEQFF.

The chain joins TRBV2 to TRBJ2-5; TCRdb's D gene call, TRBD1, goes unchecked for lack of DNA. This CDR3 region has 15 residues. CDR1 is SNHLY, CDR2 FYNNEI, per germline. This CDR3 is CASNPGQLFGKTQYF.

The chain carries TRBV27 and TRBJ2-7. The CDR3 extends over 13 amino acids. Germline V CDR1 and CDR2: MNHEY, SMNVEV (reference sequence). CDR3 protein: CASSFSARGEQYF.

The chain has TRBV7-2 and TRBJ2-3; TCRdb lists TRBD1, though no DNA is available to test this call. CDR1 SGHTA and CDR2 FQGNSA come from the germline V gene. There are 14 residues in the CDR3. The CDR3: CASSAHGGTDTQYF.

The V call is TRBV3-1, the J call TRBJ2-2; TCRdb outputs TRBD2, but without DNA this stays unchecked. Per the germline V gene, CDR1 is LGHDT and CDR2 is YNNKEL (reference sequence). The CDR3 is 16 amino acids. The CDR3 spells CASSLRLAGVPGELFF.

The chain carries TRBV3-1 and TRBJ1-6; no DNA is available, so the TRBD1 call from TCRdb remains unchecked. Per the germline V gene, CDR1 is LGHDT and CDR2 is YNNKEL (reference sequence). This CDR3 has 19 residues. The CDR3 here is CASSQGVSGGDSYNSPLHF.

The rearrangement uses TRBV5-6 and TRBJ2-2; lacking DNA, the TRBD2 call made by TCRdb goes unchecked. The CDR3 totals 16 residues. CDR1 and CDR2 from the germline V gene are SGHDT and YYEEEE. This CDR3 is CASSLVRGRSTGELFF.

The rearrangement uses TRBV11-2 and TRBJ2-2; TCRdb proposes TRBD2, but this gene call is untestable without DNA. This CDR3 has 21 residues. Germline values: CDR1 SGHAT, CDR2 FQNNGV. CDR3 sequence: CASSLFGPGTSGTLGAGELFF.

V gene TRBV4-3 combines with J gene TRBJ1-2; TCRdb picks TRBD1, but there is no DNA to check that call. This CDR3 has 15 residues. Germline V gives CDR1 LGHNA, CDR2 YSLEER. CDR3: CASSPGAGITYGYTF.

V gene TRBV7-9 combines with J gene TRBJ1-2; TCRdb proposes TRBD1, but this gene call is untestable without DNA. The CDR3 has 17 residues. Germline lookup yields CDR1 SEHNR and CDR2 FQNEAQ (reference sequence). CDR3 region: CASSLLGGASGNYGYTF.

The V call is TRBV9, the J call TRBJ2-2. This CDR3 spans 17 amino acids. Germline CDR1 and CDR2: SGDLS and YYNGEE. The CDR3 region is CASSVKVVVSQTGELFF.